Presented here are 11 T cell receptor beta chains from one specimen sequenced in a study of low-dose radiotherapy and immunotherapy resistance in tumors. Primers used for first-strand cDNA, a TRAV- and TRBV-specific set, covered both alpha and beta chains. The PCR that amplified TCRs ran for about 20 cycles, relying on a constant-region primer and a V-primer adapter. TCRdb itself ran the reads through MiXCR, one entry per CDR3 protein. The sample has around 13,000 distinct CDR3 sequences; under 80% are singletons. These receptors originate from a human donor with advanced metastatic prostate, ovarian, gallbladder or colorectal cancer (not recorded which). This table probably holds off-target reads from a library built for another chain.

The V and J genes are TRBV20-1 and TRBJ1-4, with D unclear. This CDR3 is 11 amino acids long. Trimming removed 7 bases from V and 5 bases from J, with 8 bases in between. Germline V gene data show CDR1 as DFQATT and CDR2 as SNEGSKA (reference sequence). CDR3 DNA: TGCAGTGGGACCGACAATGAAAAACTGTTTTTT. Its protein is CSGTDNEKLFF.

CDR3 DNA sequence: TGTGCCAGCTCACCTGGCGCATCCTCCGGAATGAACACTGAAGCTTTCTTT. Translating gives CASSPGASSGMNTEAFF. The chain couples TRBV18 to TRBJ1-1; D is undetermined. Germline V gene data show CDR1 as KGHSH and CDR2 as LQKENI. CDR3 length equals 17 residues. Trimming cost V 3 bases and J 0 bases, with 17 bases left between them.

The V call is TRBV29-1, the J call TRBJ2-1; 14 nucleotides line up with TRBD2. The CDR3 has 15 residues. CDR1 SQVTM and CDR2 ANQGSEA come from the germline V gene. The V and J ends lost 6 bases and 6 bases, in that order; junction bases with no gene match: 7. The CDR3 sequence: CSVGGLAGVGNEQFF. CDR3 DNA: TGCAGCGTGGGGGGACTAGCGGGGGTCGGCAATGAGCAGTTCTTC.

In nucleotides, the CDR3 is TGTGCCAGCAGCCAAGTTCAGGGGGGAGCCTATGGCTACACCTTC. This gives the protein CASSQVQGGAYGYTF. This chain connects TRBV4-2 to TRBJ1-2, with 7 nucleotides matching TRBD1. After removal of 1 base from V and 4 bases from J, the junction contained 6 bases not matched to a gene. The CDR3 has 15 residues. The germline V gene has CDR1 LGHNA and CDR2 YNFKEQ.

On this clonotype itself: At one boundary the junction diverges from the germline segment, which might be a read error. The genes are TRBV11-2 and TRBJ1-2; D is unresolved. The length of the CDR3 is 9 residues. Germline V lookup: CDR1 SGHAT, CDR2 FQNNGV. The CDR3 bases are TGTGCCAGCAGCTTAGATAGGGACTTC. It is translated as CASSLDRDF.

The chain's CDR3 is CASSPKGGSNQPQHF. The CDR3 nucleotides read TGCGCCAGCAGCCCCAAGGGTGGGAGCAATCAGCCCCAGCATTTT. This chain connects TRBV5-1 to TRBJ1-5; D is undetermined. CDR3 length: 15 residues. The V and J ends lost 4 bases and 1 base respectively, with 12 bases between them. CDR1 is SGHRS, CDR2 YFSETQ, per germline. Full variable domain (remainder filled in from reference TRBV5-1 and TRBJ1-5): KAGVTQTPRYLIKTRGQQVTLSCSPISGHRSVSWYQQTPGQGLQFLFEYFSETQRNKGNFPGRFSGRQFSNSRSEMNVSTLELGDSALYLCASSPKGGSNQPQHFGDGTRLSIL.

The chain recombines TRBV10-3 with TRBJ2-2; a weak D match, TRBD2 (5 bases). The CDR3 consists of 15 residues. V gave up 4 bases and J gave up 4 bases, with 13 bases separating them. Germline CDR1 reads ENHRY; CDR2 reads SYGVKD. Written as DNA, the CDR3 is TGTGCCATCAGTGGTCGAGGGTCTAGCACCGGGGAGCTGTTTTTT. It translates to CAISGRGSSTGELFF.

The chain links TRBV28 to TRBJ1-5, with D perhaps matching TRBD1 (5 bases). Germline-derived CDR1 and CDR2 are MDHEN and SYDVKM. V lost 4 bases and J 0 bases, leaving 7 bases between the germline ends. The CDR3 has 14 residues. CDR3: CASSSGDSNQPQHF. The CDR3 DNA reads TGTGCCAGCAGTTCGGGGGATAGCAATCAGCCCCAGCATTTT.

Of note for this clonotype: A read error may account for a junction end that differs from germline. The chain joins TRBV30 to TRBJ2-7, with D possibly TRBD2 on 5 matching bases. CDR1 is GTSNPN and CDR2 is SVGIG in the germline V gene (reference sequence). The CDR3 covers 11 residues. The CDR3 region has the DNA TGTGCCTGGAGCCTCGGACTCCACCGCAACTTC. As protein: CAWSLGLHRNF.

This clonotype was seen only once. The V and J genes are TRBV10-3 and TRBJ2-7, with TRBD1 matching over 9 bases. Unmatched junction bases numbered 6, after V lost 10 bases and J lost 5 bases. The CDR3 sequence is 12 residues long. Germline loops: CDR1 ENHRY, CDR2 SYGVKD. The CDR3 spells CATGTGNDEQYF. The CDR3 DNA follows: TGTGCCACCGGGACAGGGAATGACGAGCAGTACTTC.

This chain joins TRBV20-1 and TRBJ1-4; TRBD1 is a possible D gene (5 bases). From germline, CDR1 is DFQATT and CDR2 SNEGSKA (reference sequence). The CDR3 spans 17 residues. Trimming pared 2 bases from V and 6 bases from J, leaving 22 bases between. The CDR3 spells CSARPGRDGVIDEKLFF. CDR3 in DNA: TGCAGTGCTAGACCAGGGAGGGATGGGGTTATCGATGAAAAACTGTTTTTT.